This T cell receptor beta chain derives from a study of CD8 T cells in ankylosing spondylitis. TCRdb passed the 5' RACE reads through MiXCR, listing each CDR3 protein once. The data show 240,000 or so distinct CDR3 sequences, around 10% seen once. CDR3 length equals 13 residues. V lost 0 bases to trimming and J lost 9 bases, with 9 bases between them. Germline CDR1 is WSHSY and CDR2 is SAAADI. The V and J genes are TRBV10-2 and TRBJ1-5; D is possibly TRBD1 (6 bases). Material: blood, either unsorted or a sorted T cell fraction (not recorded which). The sequence derives from a male donor with ankylosing spondylitis or in good health (not recorded which). For the CDR3, the DNA is TGCGCCAGCAGTGAGTCAGGGGGAGGGCCCCAGCATTTT. It is translated as CASSESGGGPQHF.